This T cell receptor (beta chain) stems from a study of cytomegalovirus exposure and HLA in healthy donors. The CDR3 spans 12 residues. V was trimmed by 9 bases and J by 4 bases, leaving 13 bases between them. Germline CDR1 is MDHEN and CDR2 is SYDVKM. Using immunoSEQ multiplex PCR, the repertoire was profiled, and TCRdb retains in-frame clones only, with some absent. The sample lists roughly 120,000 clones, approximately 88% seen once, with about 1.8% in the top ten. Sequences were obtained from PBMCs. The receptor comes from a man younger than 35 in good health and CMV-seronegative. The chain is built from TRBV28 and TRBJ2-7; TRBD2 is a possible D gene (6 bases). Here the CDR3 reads CASFTRGYEQYF. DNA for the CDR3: TGTGCCAGTTTTACGCGGGGTTACGAGCAGTACTTC.